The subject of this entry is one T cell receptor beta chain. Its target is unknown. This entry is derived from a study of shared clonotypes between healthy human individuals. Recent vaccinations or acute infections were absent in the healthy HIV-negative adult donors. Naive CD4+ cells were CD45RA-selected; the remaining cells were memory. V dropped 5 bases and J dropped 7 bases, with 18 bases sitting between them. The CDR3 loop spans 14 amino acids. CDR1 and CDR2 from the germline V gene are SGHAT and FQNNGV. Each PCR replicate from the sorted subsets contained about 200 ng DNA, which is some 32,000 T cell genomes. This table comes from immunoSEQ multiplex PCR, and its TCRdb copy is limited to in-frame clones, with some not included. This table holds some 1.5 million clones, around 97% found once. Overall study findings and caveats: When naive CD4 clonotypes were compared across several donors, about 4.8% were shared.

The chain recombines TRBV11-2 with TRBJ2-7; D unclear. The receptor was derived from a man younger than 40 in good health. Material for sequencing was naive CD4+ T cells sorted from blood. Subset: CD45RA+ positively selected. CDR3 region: CASSPISPLGEQYF. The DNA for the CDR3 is TGTGCCAGCAGCCCCATATCGCCCCTGGGGGAGCAGTACTTC. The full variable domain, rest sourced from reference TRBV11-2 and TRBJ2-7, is EAGVAQSPRYKIIEKRQSVAFWCNPISGHATLYWYQQILGQGPKLLIQFQNNGVVDDSQLPKDRFSAERLKGVDSTLKIQPAKLEDSAVYLCASSPISPLGEQYFGPGTRLTVT.